This record covers a single T cell receptor beta chain. Its antigen is still unknown. This specimen comes from a study of CD8+ T cells in alopecia areata. General observations from the study: Tofacitinib did not eliminate many expanded lesional clones from scalp or blood. Researchers reported that TCR sharing among patients proved less clear than in mice, possibly HLA-linked.

Treatment specified: oral pan-JAK inhibitor, 5-10 mg twice daily. Following RNA extraction, reverse transcription yielded cDNA that acted as the sequencing template. TCRdb's table, derived via immunoSEQ multiplex PCR, lists solely in-frame clones and lacks some. The sample has a few hundred thousand clones; roughly 60% are singletons. The sequence derives from a human donor with alopecia areata. The input for sequencing was CD4+ T cells sorted from blood, taken around week 52, from a patient treated with tofacitinib.

In DNA, the CDR3 is TGTGCCAGCAGGGGTGAAGGGGCCAACGTCCTGACTTTC. This sequence encodes CASRGEGANVLTF. The rearrangement joins TRBV2 to TRBJ2-6; D ambiguous. Germline assignment: CDR1 SNHLY and CDR2 FYNNEI. V lost 6 bases to trimming and J lost 4 bases, with 7 bases between them. The length of the CDR3 is 13 residues.